The rows below give T cell receptor beta chains drawn from one sample of a study of memory CD4+ T cells and cytomegalovirus serostatus. The method was immunoSEQ multiplex PCR; TCRdb's version includes in-frame clones alone and lacks a portion of them. The sample lists 80,000 or so clones; about 73% were seen once. The sample consisted of memory CD4+ T cells from blood. These TCRs come from an adult in good health and CMV-seropositive. The CDR3 runs from the conserved cysteine through the conserved F or W. A D gene is named only where the DNA matches it firmly. Size tells how often a clone was seen (once, few, many) or the class of an expanded clone, and some rows leave it out.

J: TRBJ1-2
size: .
V: TRBV7-8
D: TRBD1
CDR3: CASSLALRHRGRSGYTF
DNA: TGTGCCAGCAGCTTAGCGTTACGGCACAGGGGGCGGAGTGGCTACACCTTC

J: TRBJ2-7
size: few
V: TRBV27
D: .
CDR3: CASSLKGQSSYEQYF
DNA: TGTGCCAGCAGTTTAAAAGGACAAAGCTCCTACGAGCAGTACTTC

J: TRBJ1-2
size: .
V: TRBV9
D: .
CDR3: CASSVGVSYGYTF
DNA: TGTGCCAGCAGCGTTGGGGTTAGCTATGGCTACACCTTC

J: TRBJ1-6
size: .
V: TRBV4-1
D: TRBD1
CDR3: CASSQASQGMAPIHPLHF
DNA: TGCGCCAGCAGCCAAGCATCACAGGGGATGGCGCCCATTCACCCCCTCCACTTT

J: TRBJ2-5
size: few
V: TRBV21-1
D: .
CDR3: CASMINAGAPPETQYF
DNA: TGTGCCAGTATGATAAATGCAGGGGCCCCCCCAGAGACCCAGTACTTC

J: TRBJ2-7
size: .
V: TRBV6-6
D: TRBD1
CDR3: CASRSGTGGYEQYF
DNA: TGTGCCAGCAGATCCGGGACAGGGGGCTACGAGCAGTACTTC

J: TRBJ1-2
size: .
V: TRBV21-1
D: .
CDR3: CASSKVKGYTF
DNA: TGTGCCAGCAGCAAAGTAAAGGGCTACACCTTC

J: TRBJ1-3
size: .
V: TRBV7-2
D: .
CDR3: CASSRGVTGNTIYF
DNA: TGTGCCAGCAGCCGGGGGGTGACTGGAAACACCATATATTTT

J: TRBJ1-2
size: once
V: TRBV19
D: .
CDR3: CASHYVGRGNYGYTF
DNA: TGTGCCAGTCACTATGTAGGAAGGGGAAACTATGGCTACACCTTC

J: TRBJ1-2
size: .
V: TRBV6-1
D: .
CDR3: CASSGPGANYGYTF
DNA: TGTGCCAGCAGTGGGCCAGGTGCAAACTATGGCTACACCTTC

J: TRBJ2-7
size: .
V: TRBV5-1
D: .
CDR3: CASSLEDNEQYF
DNA: TGCGCCAGCAGCTTGGAAGACAACGAGCAGTACTTC

J: TRBJ2-3
size: .
V: TRBV29-1
D: .
CDR3: CSVSQERRADTQYF
DNA: TGCAGCGTTTCTCAGGAGCGGAGGGCTGATACGCAGTATTTT

J: TRBJ1-1
size: .
V: TRBV18
D: .
CDR3: CASSPGGVNTEAFF
DNA: TGTGCCAGCTCACCGGGAGGGGTGAACACTGAAGCTTTCTTT

J: TRBJ1-1
size: .
V: TRBV27
D: .
CDR3: CASRDLDRQTEAFF
DNA: TGTGCCAGCAGGGATCTGGACAGACAAACTGAAGCTTTCTTT

J: TRBJ1-5
size: .
V: TRBV2
D: .
CDR3: CASSLVFGYNQPQHF
DNA: TGTGCCAGCAGTCTCGTTTTCGGCTACAATCAGCCCCAGCATTTT

J: TRBJ2-7
size: .
V: TRBV6-1
D: TRBD1
CDR3: CASSEAGTGYF
DNA: TGTGCCAGCAGTGAAGCGGGGACAGGGTACTTC

J: TRBJ1-1
size: .
V: TRBV2
D: .
CDR3: CASSEVSPEAFF
DNA: TGTGCCAGCAGTGAAGTCAGCCCAGAAGCTTTCTTT

J: TRBJ1-1
size: many
V: TRBV2
D: TRBD1
CDR3: CASTEQGAVNTEAFF
DNA: TGTGCCAGCACCGAACAGGGGGCAGTGAACACTGAAGCTTTCTTT

J: TRBJ1-4
size: .
V: TRBV27
D: .
CDR3: CASSLVANEKLFF
DNA: TGTGCCAGCAGCCTGGTGGCGAATGAAAAACTGTTTTTT

J: TRBJ1-1
size: few
V: TRBV9
D: .
CDR3: CASSVGGASTEAFF
DNA: TGTGCCAGCAGCGTGGGGGGCGCGAGCACTGAAGCTTTCTTT

J: TRBJ2-1
size: .
V: TRBV5-1
D: .
CDR3: CASSLELAGRGNEQFF
DNA: TGCGCCAGCAGCTTGGAGTTGGCAGGGCGCGGCAATGAGCAGTTCTTC

J: TRBJ2-1
size: .
V: TRBV5-1
D: .
CDR3: CASSLVSTSSYNEQFF
DNA: TGCGCCAGCAGCTTGGTGTCCACGAGCTCCTACAATGAGCAGTTCTTC

J: TRBJ2-5
size: .
V: TRBV10-3
D: TRBD2
CDR3: CAISRGGETQYF
DNA: TGTGCCATCAGTCGCGGGGGAGAGACCCAGTACTTC

J: TRBJ1-3
size: .
V: TRBV7-2
D: .
CDR3: CASSLAQAGNTIYF
DNA: TGTGCCAGCAGCTTAGCGCAGGCGGGAAACACCATATATTTT

J: TRBJ1-2
size: few
V: TRBV7-8
D: .
CDR3: CASSGGRAYGYTF
DNA: TGTGCCAGCAGCGGCGGCAGGGCCTATGGCTACACCTTC

J: TRBJ1-1
size: .
V: TRBV19
D: .
CDR3: CATRQSNTEAFF
DNA: TGTGCCACGCGACAGAGTAACACTGAAGCTTTCTTT

J: TRBJ1-6
size: once
V: TRBV6-5
D: .
CDR3: CASSFRHLGSSPLHF
DNA: TGTGCCAGCAGTTTCCGACATCTGGGCAGTTCACCCCTCCACTTT

J: TRBJ1-1
size: .
V: TRBV7-9
D: .
CDR3: CASSAGRMNTEAFF
DNA: TGTGCCAGCAGCGCGGGACGGATGAACACTGAAGCTTTCTTT

J: TRBJ1-2
size: few
V: TRBV27
D: .
CDR3: CASSPQGDNYGYTF
DNA: TGTGCCAGCAGTCCGCAGGGAGATAACTATGGCTACACCTTC

J: TRBJ1-2
size: .
V: TRBV4-3
D: TRBD1
CDR3: CASSQTGTGHYDGYTF
DNA: TGCGCCAGCAGCCAAACCGGGACAGGACACTACGATGGCTACACCTTC

J: TRBJ2-5
size: .
V: TRBV11-2
D: .
CDR3: CASSSQGGETQYF
DNA: TGTGCCAGCAGCTCCCAGGGGGGAGAGACCCAGTACTTC

J: TRBJ1-5
size: .
V: TRBV2
D: .
CDR3: CASSGDGYKPQHF
DNA: TGTGCCAGCAGCGGGGACGGCTATAAGCCCCAGCATTTT

J: TRBJ2-7
size: .
V: TRBV5-1
D: .
CDR3: CASSTSRGGFRYEQYF
DNA: TGCGCCAGCAGCACTAGCCGAGGGGGGTTCCGGTACGAGCAGTACTTC

J: TRBJ2-3
size: .
V: TRBV27
D: .
CDR3: CASRDTWSTDTQYF
DNA: TGTGCCAGCAGGGACACATGGAGCACAGATACGCAGTATTTT

J: TRBJ2-3
size: .
V: TRBV10-1
D: TRBD1
CDR3: CASSTGTTTGTDTQYF
DNA: TGCGCCAGCTCGACAGGGACCACTACGGGGACAGATACGCAGTATTTT

J: TRBJ2-7
size: once
V: TRBV27
D: .
CDR3: CASSLNRRTYEQYF
DNA: TGTGCCAGCAGTTTAAACAGGCGAACCTACGAGCAGTACTTC

J: TRBJ2-2
size: .
V: TRBV5-1
D: .
CDR3: CASSLVGEELFF
DNA: TGCGCCAGCAGCTTGGTCGGGGAGGAGCTGTTTTTT

J: TRBJ1-1
size: .
V: TRBV4-1
D: .
CDR3: CASSQDRQVMDTEAFF
DNA: TGCGCCAGCAGCCAAGATCGGCAGGTTATGGACACTGAAGCTTTCTTT

J: TRBJ2-6
size: .
V: TRBV7-9
D: .
CDR3: CASSSGRDSGANVLTF
DNA: TGTGCCAGCAGCTCGGGACGCGACTCTGGGGCCAACGTCCTGACTTTC

J: TRBJ1-6
size: .
V: TRBV10-2
D: TRBD1
CDR3: CAREGDRGGLGSSPLHF
DNA: TGCGCCAGGGAAGGGGACAGGGGAGGCCTGGGGAGTTCACCCCTCCACTTT

J: TRBJ2-2
size: .
V: TRBV18
D: TRBD1
CDR3: CASSTGTGGTGELFF
DNA: TGTGCCAGCTCAACCGGGACAGGGGGCACCGGGGAGCTGTTTTTT

J: TRBJ2-5
size: .
V: TRBV11-3
D: .
CDR3: CASSFLSQETQYF
DNA: TGTGCCAGCAGCTTTTTGTCCCAAGAGACCCAGTACTTC

J: TRBJ1-1
size: .
V: TRBV4-1
D: .
CDR3: CASSQDRSGGAEAFF
DNA: TGCGCCAGCAGCCAAGATAGGTCGGGGGGGGCTGAAGCTTTCTTT

J: TRBJ1-3
size: .
V: TRBV6-6
D: .
CDR3: CASSYGTSGNTIYF
DNA: TGTGCCAGCAGTTACGGTACCTCTGGAAACACCATATATTTT

J: TRBJ1-6
size: once
V: TRBV27
D: .
CDR3: CASSSWSGEGSYNSPLHF
DNA: TGTGCCAGCAGTTCGTGGTCAGGGGAAGGGTCCTATAATTCACCCCTCCACTTT

J: TRBJ2-1
size: few
V: TRBV7-2
D: TRBD2
CDR3: CASSLEAGVGNEQFF
DNA: TGTGCCAGCAGCTTAGAGGCGGGAGTGGGTAATGAGCAGTTCTTC

J: TRBJ1-1
size: .
V: TRBV5-1
D: TRBD1
CDR3: CASRRETGGTEAFF
DNA: TGCGCCAGCAGGCGCGAGACAGGGGGCACTGAAGCTTTCTTT

J: TRBJ2-5
size: once
V: TRBV18
D: .
CDR3: CASSLSGETQYF
DNA: TGTGCCAGCTCCCTCAGCGGGGAGACCCAGTACTTC

J: TRBJ1-2
size: .
V: TRBV4-1
D: .
CDR3: CASSQVSYGYTF
DNA: TGCGCCAGCAGCCAAGTTTCCTATGGCTACACCTTC

J: TRBJ1-2
size: .
V: TRBV4-2
D: .
CDR3: CASSQERYYGYTF
DNA: TGTGCCAGCAGCCAAGAACGGTACTATGGCTACACCTTC

J: TRBJ1-1
size: few
V: TRBV7-9
D: .
CDR3: CASSLQGIAEAFF
DNA: TGTGCCAGCAGCTTACAGGGGATCGCTGAAGCTTTCTTT

J: TRBJ1-4
size: .
V: TRBV4-1
D: .
CDR3: CASSRLEKATNEKLFF
DNA: TGCGCCAGCAGCCGGCTTGAAAAGGCAACTAATGAAAAACTGTTTTTT

J: TRBJ1-1
size: once
V: TRBV29-1
D: .
CDR3: CSVWKDLDTEAFF
DNA: TGCAGCGTTTGGAAGGATCTGGACACTGAAGCTTTCTTT

J: TRBJ2-1
size: .
V: TRBV5-6
D: .
CDR3: CASSRHNEQFF
DNA: TGTGCCAGCAGCCGACACAATGAGCAGTTCTTC

J: TRBJ2-1
size: .
V: TRBV5-1
D: .
CDR3: CASTTGTYNEQFF
DNA: TGCGCCAGCACTACAGGGACCTACAATGAGCAGTTCTTC

J: TRBJ1-6
size: .
V: TRBV6-6
D: .
CDR3: CASSYGGNHNSPLHF
DNA: TGTGCCAGCAGTTACGGCGGAAACCATAATTCACCCCTCCACTTT

J: TRBJ1-4
size: .
V: TRBV28
D: TRBD1
CDR3: CASKPNRGRHEKLFF
DNA: TGTGCCAGCAAACCGAACAGGGGGCGCCATGAAAAACTGTTTTTT